The 23 T cell receptor beta chains reported below all come from one sample, sequenced in a study of blood T cells in healthy people across ages. Sample-barcoded 5' priming and a J-beta primer mix drove a second PCR of 7 to 11 cycles. TCRdb re-analysed the 5' RACE reads in MiXCR, keeping a single row per CDR3 protein. The table records around 1,000,000 distinct CDR3 sequences, roughly 24% of them present only once. This sample also belongs to another study, concerning T cells of mothers and their children.

Sequences were obtained from blood. The receptors derive from a girl aged 2-9 years in good health.

This chain connects TRBV4-2 to TRBJ1-2; TRBD1 matches 12 bases. Germline-derived CDR1 and CDR2 are LGHNA and YNFKEQ. The CDR3 spans 15 residues. Trimming removed 11 bases from V and 6 bases from J; junction bases left unmatched: 13. The DNA of the CDR3 is TGTGCCTGGGGTGAATCGGGACAGGGGGCGCATGGCTACACCTTC. Protein: CAWGESGQGAHGYTF.

This clonotype showed up just a few times. The chain is built from TRBV11-2 and TRBJ2-5; 9 nucleotides agree with TRBD2. The DNA end lines up better with TRBJ2-1; the J call may be wrong. This CDR3 contains 19 residues. Germline assignment: CDR1 SGHAT and CDR2 FQNNGV. The DNA of the CDR3 is TGTGCCAGCAGCTTAGCTACCTTCTTGGCGGGAGGGGGGAACAATGAGCAGTTCTTC. Translated: CASSLATFLAGGGNNEQFF.

The sample holds a few counts of this clonotype. The genes are TRBV5-6 and TRBJ2-5; TRBD2 matches 9 bases. The J call may be incorrect, as the DNA end agrees better with TRBJ2-7. CDR3 length equals 17 residues. In germline, CDR1 is SGHDT, CDR2 YYEEEE. CDR3 DNA sequence: TGTGCCAGCAGCTTGGGGCTAGCGGGAAAGCTCTCCTACGAGCAGTACTTC. It encodes CASSLGLAGKLSYEQYF.

There are a few counts of this clonotype. This chain's CDR3 is CASSLRTGDYGYTF. CDR3 DNA sequence: TGCGCCAGCAGCCTACGGACAGGGGACTATGGCTACACCTTC. V is TRBV4-1 and J is TRBJ1-2, with 9 positions matching TRBD1. The CDR3 is 14 residues long. The germline gives CDR1 MGHRA, CDR2 YSYEKL. V dropped 4 bases and J dropped 3; count of bases not matched to a gene: 3.

This clonotype was recorded a few times. The V call is TRBV15, the J call TRBJ1-4; no clear D gene. The CDR3 contains 16 residues. Looked up from germline, CDR1 is LNHNV and CDR2 is YYDKDF (reference sequence). Trimming pared 5 bases from V and 0 bases from J, leaving 13 bases between. The CDR3, as DNA: TGTGCCACCAGCCGCCTTGGAGTTGCAACTAATGAAAAACTGTTTTTT. It translates to CATSRLGVATNEKLFF.

The CDR3 DNA is TGTGCCAGCAGCCCTACAAAGATGGACAGGCACTCCTACGAGCAGTACTTC. Protein sequence: CASSPTKMDRHSYEQYF. V usage is TRBV3-1 and J usage is TRBJ2-5, with 7 bases that match TRBD1. The DNA matches TRBJ2-7 better at its end, which makes the J call doubtful. Germline V gene sequence: CDR1 LGHDT, CDR2 YNNKEL (reference sequence). CDR3 length: 17 residues.

The rearrangement links TRBV12-3 or TRBV12-4 to TRBJ2-3; 7 nucleotides line up with TRBD2. The CDR3 is 15 amino acids. Trimming cost V 7 bases and J 2 bases; bases outside gene matches: 9. The CDR3 sequence: CASTRREGYTDTQYF. CDR3 bases: TGTGCCAGCACGCGGAGGGAGGGGTACACAGATACGCAGTATTTT.

The genes are TRBV7-2 and TRBJ1-6, with D uncertain. Germline lookup yields CDR1 SGHTA and CDR2 FQGNSA. The V end lost 1 base, the J end lost 7 bases, and 11 bases lay between the germline ends. The CDR3 spans 15 residues. CDR3: CASSLDTVQNSPLHF. CDR3 in DNA: TGTGCCAGCAGCTTAGACACAGTTCAAAATTCACCCCTCCACTTT.

A few counts support this clonotype. J is TRBJ2-5 and V is TRBV7-2; no firm D call. CDR1 is SGHTA, CDR2 FQGNSA, per germline. The CDR3 runs 15 residues. V was clipped by 3 bases and J by 3 bases, with 14 bases between them. The CDR3 loop is CASSLNGKTEETQYF. The CDR3, as DNA: TGTGCCAGCAGCTTGAACGGCAAAACGGAAGAGACCCAGTACTTC.

V usage is TRBV29-1 and J usage is TRBJ1-1; 7 bases line up with TRBD1. The CDR3 is 13 amino acids. The germline gives CDR1 SQVTM, CDR2 ANQGSEA. V shed 3 bases, J shed 4 bases, and the junction held 5 bases outside the gene matches. CDR3 protein: CSVDTAGGTEAFF. CDR3 in DNA: TGCAGCGTTGACACTGCAGGGGGCACTGAAGCTTTCTTT.

In this sample, this clonotype turned up a few times. This chain joins TRBV3-1 and TRBJ2-1; D could derive from TRBD1 or TRBD2 (5 bases each). CDR3 length equals 13 residues. Deletions cut 2 bases from V and 7 bases from J, with 9 bases between. Germline V lookup: CDR1 LGHDT, CDR2 YNNKEL (reference sequence). The CDR3 region has the DNA TGTGCCAGCAGCCAATTGGGGGATAATGAGCAGTTCTTC. Translated, it gives CASSQLGDNEQFF.

The sample holds a few counts of this clonotype. The chain links TRBV4-3 to TRBJ2-7, with 12 bases fitting TRBD2. Trimming took 2 bases from V and 1 from J; bases not matched to a gene: 3. Germline CDR1 is LGHNA and CDR2 is YSLEER. The CDR3 sequence is 16 residues long. CDR3 DNA: TGCGCCAGCAGCCAAACTAGCGGGGGGATGTCCTACGAGCAGTACTTC. Residues: CASSQTSGGMSYEQYF.

V gene TRBV7-9 combines with J gene TRBJ2-3; 13 nucleotides align to TRBD2. There are 17 residues in the CDR3. Unmatched junction bases numbered 3, after V lost 1 base and J lost 2 bases. Germline V gene data show CDR1 as SEHNR and CDR2 as FQNEAQ (reference sequence). CDR3 nucleotides: TGTGCCAGCAGCTTAGGGGGACTAGCGGGGAACACAGATACGCAGTATTTT. Translating it yields CASSLGGLAGNTDTQYF.

This clonotype was found a few times. The chain links TRBV12-3 or TRBV12-4 to TRBJ2-5; no definite D call. The CDR3 covers 13 residues. Trimming left V 6 bases short and J 3 bases short, with 11 bases between. CDR3 amino acids: CASRETEEETQYF. The CDR3 DNA is TGTGCCAGCAGGGAGACGGAAGAAGAGACCCAGTACTTC.

V usage is TRBV7-2 and J usage is TRBJ2-1, with D uncertain. Trimming shortened V by 2 bases and J by 10 bases, and 9 bases separated the two germline ends. The CDR3 has 12 residues. CDR1 is SGHTA and CDR2 is FQGNSA in the germline V gene. The CDR3 region has the DNA TGTGCCAGCAGCTTAATGCTCGGAGAGCAGTTCTTC. Amino acid sequence: CASSLMLGEQFF.

V and J are TRBV6-1 and TRBJ1-4; tentatively, D is TRBD1 (5 bases). V was clipped by 2 bases and J by 8 bases, with 15 bases between them. Germline CDR1 and CDR2: MNHNS and SASEGT. The CDR3 covers 15 residues. The CDR3 bases are TGTGCCAGCAGTGAATTCCGGGGCACGAGAGAAAAACTGTTTTTT. Amino acids: CASSEFRGTREKLFF.

This clonotype was detected only a few times. The J gene is TRBJ1-2, the V gene TRBV2, with TRBD1 as a possible D gene (5 bases). The CDR3 consists of 13 residues. The V gene lost 5 bases and the J gene lost 6 bases, with 13 bases spanning the gap. Germline V CDR1 and CDR2: SNHLY, FYNNEI. CDR3 region: CASSKTAGDGYTF. DNA for the CDR3: TGTGCCAGCAGTAAGACAGCGGGTGATGGCTACACCTTC.

The chain is built from TRBV12-3 or TRBV12-4 and TRBJ2-1; 8 bases are a match to TRBD2. The CDR3 is made up of 15 amino acids. With V trimmed by 2 bases and J by 8 bases, 8 bases remained unmatched. The DNA for the CDR3 is TGTGCCAGCAGTTTACCGGGACTAGGTCAATATGAGCAGTTCTTC. It is translated as CASSLPGLGQYEQFF.

The V gene is TRBV11-2, the J gene TRBJ2-5; TRBD2 aligns across 7 bases. Matching the DNA end better, TRBJ2-7 makes the J call doubtful. CDR3 length equals 15 residues. Germline values: CDR1 SGHAT, CDR2 FQNNGV. CDR3 in DNA: TGTGCCAGCAGCTTGGAACCCCGGGACTACGACGAGCAGTACTTC. Amino acid sequence: CASSLEPRDYDEQYF.

The V call is TRBV7-2, the J call TRBJ1-2; no clear D. Germline V CDR1 and CDR2: SGHTA, FQGNSA. The ends were cut back, 5 bases at V and 3 bases at J, with 16 bases in the middle. The CDR3 covers 15 residues. CDR3 nucleotides: TGTGCCAGCAGCCCAGAGTGGTGGTTATACTATGGCTACACCTTC. This translates into CASSPEWWLYYGYTF.

The V and J genes are TRBV19 and TRBJ2-5, with D possibly matching TRBD1 (6 bases). The tail of the sequence fits TRBJ2-7 better, so the J call may be wrong. CDR3 length: 15 residues. The germline gives CDR1 LNHDA, CDR2 SQIVND (reference sequence). The CDR3 sequence is CASSRGLGNSYEQYF. DNA for the CDR3: TGTGCCAGTAGTAGGGGGCTGGGGAACAGCTACGAGCAGTACTTC.

This clonotype was counted a few times. V is TRBV28 and J is TRBJ1-2; possibly TRBD1 for D (5 bases). The V gene's germline CDR1 is MDHEN and CDR2 SYDVKM. V lost 5 bases to trimming and J lost 5 bases, with 15 bases between them. The CDR3 loop spans 14 amino acids. The CDR3 DNA sequence: TGTGCCAGCAGTCCCAGACTCAAGGGGTATGGCTACACCTTC. Amino acid sequence: CASSPRLKGYGYTF.

This clonotype was seen a handful of times. This sequence joins TRBV5-5 and TRBJ2-4; D gene ambiguous. Trimming removed 2 bases from V and 9 bases from J, with 12 bases in between. Germline values: CDR1 SGHKS, CDR2 YYEKEE (reference sequence). This CDR3 contains 13 residues. The CDR3 loop reads CASSFESDRIQYF. The CDR3 DNA reads as TGTGCCAGCAGCTTCGAGTCCGACCGCATTCAGTACTTC. Complete variable domain (other parts from reference TRBV5-5 and TRBJ2-4): DAGVTQSPTHLIKTRGQQVTLRCSPISGHKSVSWYQQVLGQGPQFIFQYYEKEERGRGNFPDRFSARQFPNYSSELNVNALLLGDSALYLCASSFESDRIQYFGAGTRLSVL.